Listed below are T cell receptor beta chains from one sample, sequenced in a study of blood T cell repertoires in COVID-19. Libraries were prepared by immunoSEQ multiplex PCR; TCRdb keeps only in-frame clonotypes and omits some of them. Of tens of thousands of clones in the sample, around 83% were seen once. Input material: peripheral blood. These receptors all come from a woman of 80 years or more with active or convalescent COVID-19. Each CDR3 is given with its conserved first and last residue. Each record gives: V gene, J gene, clone size, D gene, CDR3 DNA, CDR3 protein. The D gene is left open where the match is weak. Clone sizes are given selectively: once, few, many, or a class where the clone is expanded.

TRBV7-9	TRBJ2-7	-	-	TGTGCCAGCAGGTTAGGTAGTTCCTACGAGCAGTACTTC	CASRLGSSYEQYF
TRBV30	TRBJ1-5	-	TRBD1	TGTGCCTGGAGGGGACAGGGGATCGGTCAGCCCCAGCATTTT	CAWRGQGIGQPQHF
TRBV3-1/TRBV3-2	TRBJ2-5	-	-	TGTGCCAGCAGCCAAGACAGCGGAGCCAGTCATTCGACCCAGTACTTC	CASSQDSGASHSTQYF
TRBV19	TRBJ1-1	-	-	TGTGCCAGTAGTATGCCCAGGGAAGGGGACACTGAAGCTTTCTTT	CASSMPREGDTEAFF
TRBV19	TRBJ1-4	-	TRBD1	TGTGCCAGTAGCGACAGGGTGGCTAATGAAAAACTGTTTTTT	CASSDRVANEKLFF
TRBV6-6	TRBJ1-3	-	-	TGTGCCAGCAGTTCGTTACTATCTGTCTCTGGAAACACCATATATTTT	CASSSLLSVSGNTIYF
TRBV7-9	TRBJ2-6	once	-	TGTGCCAGCAGCCCCCTTCCCCCTGGGGCCAACGTCCTGACTTTC	CASSPLPPGANVLTF
TRBV30	TRBJ2-1	-	TRBD1	TGTGCCTGGAGTCTCCGGGGGAACAGGGGGGTTGCCGAGCAGTTCTTC	CAWSLRGNRGVAEQFF
TRBV19	TRBJ2-3	-	TRBD1	TGTGCCAGTAGTATGGACAGGGCAACAGATACGCAGTATTTT	CASSMDRATDTQYF
TRBV3-1/TRBV3-2	TRBJ1-2	-	-	TGTGCCAGCAGCCAAGCAGGGGATGGCTACACCTTC	CASSQAGDGYTF
TRBV2	TRBJ2-5	once	TRBD2	TGTGCCAGCATGGAGCGGGAGGGCCCCGAGACCCAGTACTTC	CASMEREGPETQYF
TRBV10-2	TRBJ1-2	-	-	TGCGCCAGCAGTACTTCTGGTTCTGGCTACACCTTC	CASSTSGSGYTF
TRBV7-6	TRBJ2-3	-	-	TGTGCCAGCAGCTTAATGACTCTTAACACAGATACGCAGTATTTT	CASSLMTLNTDTQYF
TRBV12-3/TRBV12-4	TRBJ2-1	-	-	TGTGCCAGCAGTACGAACCAAAGAGGTGAGGAGTTCTTC	CASSTNQRGEEFF
TRBV3-1/TRBV3-2	TRBJ1-5	few	TRBD1	TGTGCCAGCAGCCGCGGACAGGCCCTGCATCAGCCCCAGCATTTT	CASSRGQALHQPQHF
TRBV10-3	TRBJ2-1	-	-	TGTGCCATCAGCGATATAAGCCGCCGGGGGAATGAGCAGTTCTTC	CAISDISRRGNEQFF
TRBV4-1	TRBJ1-1	-	TRBD1	TGCGCCAGCAGCATGGACAGGGGGGGAGGAACTGAAGCTTTCTTT	CASSMDRGGGTEAFF
TRBV30	TRBJ1-5	-	TRBD1	TGTGCCTGGAGCCCGGACAGGGGGCCTTATAGCAATCAGCCCCAGCATTTT	CAWSPDRGPYSNQPQHF
TRBV2	TRBJ2-3	-	-	TGTGCCAGCAGTTTCATAGGGACCGGGGGAAGCACAGATACGCAGTATTTT	CASSFIGTGGSTDTQYF
TRBV7-8	TRBJ1-2	-	TRBD1	TGTGCCAGCAGCCCGCAGGGGACAGGGCCTAATGGCTACACCTTC	CASSPQGTGPNGYTF
TRBV9	TRBJ1-6	-	TRBD1	TGTGCCAGCAGCGGGGTCGGGACAGCTAATTCACCCCTCCACTTT	CASSGVGTANSPLHF
TRBV5-4	TRBJ1-2	-	TRBD1	TGTGCCAGCAGCAAGGGACAGAGCAACTATGGCTACACCTTC	CASSKGQSNYGYTF
TRBV6-2/TRBV6-3	TRBJ1-6	-	TRBD1	TGTGCTAGCAGCGCCGAGGGGGCAAGGGGATCACCCCTCCACTTT	CASSAEGARGSPLHF
TRBV27	TRBJ1-2	-	-	TGTGCCAGCAGTTTAAGCCCCAGGGTCTCGGGCTACACCTTC	CASSLSPRVSGYTF
TRBV5-8	TRBJ2-3	once	-	TGTGCCAGCAGCTTGCTTCCGGGGTGGGGCACAGATACGCAGTATTTT	CASSLLPGWGTDTQYF
TRBV27	TRBJ1-1	-	TRBD1	TGTGCCAGCAGTTTCGGACAGGCGAACACTGAAGCTTTCTTT	CASSFGQANTEAFF
TRBV12-3/TRBV12-4	TRBJ1-1	-	-	TGTGCCAGCAGAGGGGCAGCGAACACTGAAGCTTTCTTT	CASRGAANTEAFF
TRBV6-1	TRBJ1-2	-	TRBD1	TGTGCCAGCAGTGACCCTAGGGGGCTCGGTGGCTACACCTTC	CASSDPRGLGGYTF
TRBV11-1	TRBJ1-1	-	-	TGTGCCAGCAGCCCATACAGGGAAACTGAAGCTTTCTTT	CASSPYRETEAFF
TRBV21-1	TRBJ1-3	-	-	TGTGCCAGCAGCACGAGACAGAACTCTGGAAACACCATATATTTT	CASSTRQNSGNTIYF
TRBV9	TRBJ2-1	-	-	TGTGCCAGCAGCGCGGGACTAGGGGGCGGGAGCTCCTACAATGAGCAGTTCTTC	CASSAGLGGGSSYNEQFF
TRBV4-1	TRBJ2-5	-	-	TGCGCCAGCAGCCAATGGGGGGAGGTCGGAATTGAGACCCAGTACTTC	CASSQWGEVGIETQYF
TRBV5-1	TRBJ1-1	-	-	TGCGCCAGCAGCTTGGAGGTTTCAGGCAGCCTCACTGAAGCTTTCTTT	CASSLEVSGSLTEAFF
TRBV7-2	TRBJ1-2	few	TRBD1	TGTGCCAGCAGTTTAGGGACAGGGTATGGCTACACCTTC	CASSLGTGYGYTF
TRBV30	TRBJ2-2	-	TRBD2	TGTGCCTGGACCGGACTAGCAGTACCCACCGGGGAGCTGTTTTTT	CAWTGLAVPTGELFF
TRBV11-2	TRBJ1-4	-	TRBD1	TGTGCCAGCAGCTTACTATTCACCAACAGGGGTTCGGATGAAAAACTGTTTTTT	CASSLLFTNRGSDEKLFF
TRBV3-1/TRBV3-2	TRBJ2-1	-	-	TGTGCCAGCAGCCAATCAGAGGATGAGCAGTTCTTC	CASSQSEDEQFF
TRBV2	TRBJ2-3	-	TRBD1	TGTGCCAGCAGCGTGGGACAGGGGGCAACAGATACGCAGTATTTT	CASSVGQGATDTQYF
TRBV6-6	TRBJ1-1	-	-	TGTGCCAGCAGCTATAACCCCTCGACAGGGAACACTGAAGCTTTCTTT	CASSYNPSTGNTEAFF
TRBV24-1	TRBJ1-4	-	TRBD1	TGTGCCACCAGTGATCCGTCCGGGACAGGGGGGGACGAAAAACTGTTTTTT	CATSDPSGTGGDEKLFF
TRBV5-4	TRBJ2-7	-	-	TGTGCCAGCAGCCCGAGCGGACAGAGCTACGAGCAGTACTTC	CASSPSGQSYEQYF
TRBV9	TRBJ1-6	-	-	TGTGCCAGCGGACTTAGCTCCTATAATTCACCCCTCCACTTT	CASGLSSYNSPLHF
TRBV7-9	TRBJ2-5	-	TRBD2	TGTGCGGGGACTATCGGGGAGACCCAGTACTTC	CAGTIGETQYF
TRBV7-2	TRBJ2-5	-	TRBD2	TGTGCCAGCAGCTTAACTAGCGGGGTTATTGAGACCCAGTACTTC	CASSLTSGVIETQYF
TRBV28	TRBJ1-1	-	-	TGTGCCAGCAGTTTGACAGTTAGGAACACTGAAGCTTTCTTT	CASSLTVRNTEAFF
TRBV6-5	TRBJ1-1	-	TRBD1	TGTGCCAGCCCGGGACAGGGATTCTCTGAAGCTTTCTTT	CASPGQGFSEAFF
TRBV7-8	TRBJ2-7	-	TRBD1	TGTGCCAGCATTCTCGATCGGGACAGTCCCTACGAGCAGTACTTC	CASILDRDSPYEQYF
TRBV20-1	TRBJ2-1	-	TRBD2	TGCAGTGCTAGTGCTAGCGGAAATGAGCAGTTCTTC	CSASASGNEQFF
TRBV5-1	TRBJ1-1	-	-	TGCGCCAGCAGCCCCCAGGCTTCGAACACTGAAGCTTTCTTT	CASSPQASNTEAFF
TRBV28	TRBJ2-3	-	-	TGTGCCAGCAGTTTTACAGCCGGGGCAGATACGCAGTATTTT	CASSFTAGADTQYF
TRBV14	TRBJ1-1	-	-	TGTGCCAGCAGCTCAGACCCTCGGGGCACTGAAGCTTTCTTT	CASSSDPRGTEAFF
TRBV4-2	TRBJ1-2	-	TRBD1	TGTGCCAGCAGCCAAGAGACAGGGAACTATGGCTACACCTTC	CASSQETGNYGYTF
TRBV6-1	TRBJ2-5	-	-	TGTGCCAGCAGTGAATTCCTCCAGGGGCTAGGGGAGACCCAGTACTTC	CASSEFLQGLGETQYF